These 24 T cell receptor beta chains were sequenced from one sample in a study of shared clonotypes between healthy human individuals. Profiled with immunoSEQ multiplex PCR; TCRdb holds only in-frame clones, not every one. The table records around 720,000 clones, more than 70% of them present only once. The specimen sequenced was memory CD4+ T cells sorted from blood. Subset noted: CD45RA-negative fraction. The receptors were gathered from a woman in her twenties or thirties in good health.

The chain links TRBV7-9 to TRBJ1-4; 8 nucleotides align to TRBD1. CDR1 and CDR2 from the germline V gene are SEHNR and FQNEAQ (reference sequence). The CDR3 is 15 amino acids. Trimming at V came to 5 bases and at J to 4 bases, leaving 6 bases not matched to a gene. In DNA form, the CDR3 reads TGTGCCAGCAGCCACGACAGGGGAAGTAATGAAAAACTGTTTTTT. It specifies CASSHDRGSNEKLFF.

The gene calls are TRBV19 and TRBJ2-2, with 9 nucleotides matching TRBD2. The CDR3 runs 15 residues. Looked up from germline, CDR1 is LNHDA and CDR2 is SQIVND (reference sequence). V trimming: 6 bases; J trimming: 3 bases; junction bases outside the gene matches: 5. The CDR3 DNA sequence: TGTGCCAGTAGCGGCGGGAGGGCCTACACCGGGGAGCTGTTTTTT. Protein: CASSGGRAYTGELFF.

This clone was detected only a few times. The chain links TRBV28 to TRBJ2-7; D could derive from TRBD1 or TRBD2 (5 bases each). Germline CDR1 and CDR2: MDHEN and SYDVKM. The CDR3 has 15 residues. Trimming took off 5 bases at V and 1 base at J, with 15 bases between the two ends. The CDR3 DNA sequence: TGTGCCAGCAGTCAGAGGAGAGGGGCTTCCTACGAGCAGTACTTC. Protein: CASSQRRGASYEQYF.

The chain has TRBV5-1 and TRBJ2-1, with 8 bases identical to TRBD2. Germline CDR1 and CDR2: SGHRS and YFSETQ. The CDR3 sequence is 19 residues long. With V trimmed by 0 bases and J by 4 bases, 15 bases remained unmatched. The CDR3 loop is CASSLAEGVAGGQYNEQFF. As DNA, the CDR3 is TGCGCCAGCAGCTTGGCCGAAGGGGTTGCGGGAGGCCAATACAATGAGCAGTTCTTC.

The V call is TRBV2, the J call TRBJ2-1; 9 bases align to TRBD1. CDR1 SNHLY and CDR2 FYNNEI come from the germline V gene. CDR3 length: 18 residues. V trimming: 0 bases; J trimming: 1 base; junction bases outside the gene matches: 7. The CDR3 spells CASSEALLGQGSYNEQFF. CDR3 nucleotides: TGTGCCAGCAGTGAAGCGCTTTTGGGACAGGGATCCTACAATGAGCAGTTCTTC. Looking up the rest from reference TRBV2 and TRBJ2-1 gives the full variable domain: EPEVTQTPSHQVTQMGQEVILRCVPISNHLYFYWYRQILGQKVEFLVSFYNNEISEKSEIFDDQFSVERPDGSNFTLKIRSTKLEDSAMYFCASSEALLGQGSYNEQFFGPGTRLTVL.

This chain joins TRBV4-1 and TRBJ2-7; 12 bases fit TRBD2. V was pared by 3 bases and J by 0 bases, with 6 bases of the junction left unmatched. The CDR3 length is 17 residues. The germline CDR1 and CDR2 sequences are MGHRA and YSYEKL. The CDR3: CASSHRLAGVSSYEQYF. The DNA of the CDR3 is TGCGCCAGCAGCCACCGACTAGCGGGAGTATCCTCCTACGAGCAGTACTTC.

On this clone itself: A much more abundant neighbour one base away suggests this may be a read error. J is TRBJ2-7 and V is TRBV6-5, with unresolved D. The length of the CDR3 is 13 residues. The germline V gene has CDR1 MNHEY and CDR2 SVGAGI. CDR3 region: CTSSEPPRREQYF. In nucleotides, the CDR3 is TGTACCAGCAGTGAACCGCCGCGGCGCGAGCAGTACTTC.

This clone was seen more than once but under ten times. The chain carries TRBV5-4 and TRBJ2-1, with D uncertain. The germline V gene encodes CDR1 SGHNT and CDR2 YYREEE (reference sequence). V gave up 0 bases and J gave up 6 bases, with 13 bases separating them. The CDR3 runs 15 residues. In DNA, the CDR3 is TGTGCCAGCAGCTTGGTGGCTAGATGGTCCAATGAGCAGTTCTTC. This encodes CASSLVARWSNEQFF. The full variable domain, rest sourced from reference TRBV5-4 and TRBJ2-1, is ETGVTQSPTHLIKTRGQQVTLRCSSQSGHNTVSWYQQALGQGPQFIFQYYREEENGRGNFPPRFSGLQFPNYSSELNVNALELDDSALYLCASSLVARWSNEQFFGPGTRLTVL.

Of note for this clone: Other DNA sequences from this sample encode an identical CDR3 as well. In nucleotides, the CDR3 is TGTGCCAGCAGTCGGGACAGCAACTATGGCTACACCTTC. Translated, it gives CASSRDSNYGYTF. The rearrangement joins TRBV28 to TRBJ1-2; 7 bases line up with TRBD1. The V gene end was trimmed by 5 bases and the J gene end by 2 bases; junction bases not matched to a gene: 2. Germline CDR1 reads MDHEN; CDR2 reads SYDVKM. The CDR3 consists of 13 residues.

CDR3 DNA sequence: TGCGCCAGCAGCTTTCACGAAGGTAGCGGGCCTAATGAGCAGTTCTTC. Translated: CASSFHEGSGPNEQFF. The J gene is TRBJ2-1, the V gene TRBV5-1, with 7 bases matching TRBD2. V dropped 2 bases and J dropped 7; count of bases not matched to a gene: 12. The CDR3 spans 16 residues. Germline CDR1 is SGHRS and CDR2 is YFSETQ.

The chain uses TRBV11-2 and TRBJ1-2, with D possibly matching TRBD1 (5 bases). The CDR3 covers 16 residues. The V end lost 5 bases, the J end lost 2 bases, and 18 bases lay between the germline ends. CDR1 and CDR2 (germline): SGHAT, FQNNGV. The CDR3 protein is CASSPIPGPGNYGYTF. The CDR3 coding sequence is TGTGCCAGCAGCCCAATCCCAGGGCCTGGCAACTATGGCTACACCTTC.

The chain joins TRBV30 to TRBJ1-3; D remains unclear. With 2 bases removed from V and 5 bases from J, the gap between germline ends came to 16 bases. The V gene's germline CDR1 is GTSNPN and CDR2 SVGIG (reference sequence). The CDR3 spans 15 residues. As DNA, the CDR3 is TGTGCCTGGAGTTTGGCAAATCCCCGACGAAACACCATATATTTT. This encodes CAWSLANPRRNTIYF.

The V and J genes are TRBV9 and TRBJ2-2; D gene uncertain. V dropped 3 bases and J dropped 4 bases, with 10 bases sitting between them. The CDR3 has 14 amino acids. Germline V gives CDR1 SGDLS, CDR2 YYNGEE. The CDR3 sequence is CASSASTTTGELFF. CDR3 bases: TGTGCCAGCAGCGCGTCCACCACCACCGGGGAGCTGTTTTTT.

This clone has more than one count but fewer than ten. Other nucleotide sequences in the sample specify the same CDR3. The chain has TRBV6-6 and TRBJ1-1, with no clear D. Germline CDR1 MNHNY, CDR2 SVGAGI (reference sequence). The ends were cut back, 2 bases at V and 2 bases at J, with 3 bases in the middle. This CDR3 has 12 residues. CDR3 nucleotide sequence: TGTGCCAGCAGTTACGTTAACACTGAAGCTTTCTTT. It codes for CASSYVNTEAFF.

This clone was detected a few times. This chain connects TRBV30 to TRBJ2-6, with D perhaps TRBD2 (5 bases). Germline values: CDR1 GTSNPN, CDR2 SVGIG (reference sequence). The CDR3 runs to 16 residues. V was cut by 5 bases and J by 4 bases, with 18 bases left in between. The CDR3 bases are TGTGCCTGGGGGGTACTTCAGGAGGTCGGGGCCAACGTCCTGACTTTC. Translated, it gives CAWGVLQEVGANVLTF.

The V gene is TRBV27, the J gene TRBJ1-1; TRBD1 matches at 9 bases. Germline V gives CDR1 MNHEY, CDR2 SMNVEV (reference sequence). This CDR3 comprises 14 residues. The ends lost 5 bases at V and 5 bases at J; junction bases unmatched: 6. CDR3 sequence: CASSTNRGRTEAFF. The DNA for the CDR3 is TGTGCCAGCAGTACGAACAGGGGGCGTACTGAAGCTTTCTTT.

This clone was detected ten times or more. The rearrangement links TRBV11-2 to TRBJ1-1, with D hard to call. This CDR3 is 12 amino acids long. Deletions cut 3 bases from V and 4 bases from J, with 6 bases between. Germline lookup yields CDR1 SGHAT and CDR2 FQNNGV. The chain's CDR3 is CASSFHSTEAFF. The CDR3 bases are TGTGCCAGCAGCTTCCATAGCACTGAAGCTTTCTTT.

J is TRBJ2-1 and V is TRBV11-2; TRBD2 matches at 9 bases. Germline trimming cut 5 bases from V and 8 bases from J; bases unmatched to any gene: 7. The CDR3 loop spans 14 amino acids. CDR1 and CDR2 (germline): SGHAT, FQNNGV. The CDR3: CASSRTSEGYEQFF. CDR3 nucleotide sequence: TGTGCCAGCAGCCGGACTAGCGAGGGTTATGAGCAGTTCTTC.

CDR3 protein: CASSLEGKPYGYTF. The CDR3 DNA follows: TGTGCCAGCAGTTTAGAGGGGAAGCCCTATGGCTACACCTTC. V is TRBV28 and J is TRBJ1-2, with a weak D call TRBD1 (5 bases). Germline loops: CDR1 MDHEN, CDR2 SYDVKM. The length of the CDR3 is 14 residues. V lost 2 bases, J lost 4 bases, and 11 bases lay in between.

V gene TRBV10-3 combines with J gene TRBJ2-7, with 10 bases lining up with TRBD1. The CDR3 contains 13 residues. V shed 8 bases, J shed 2 bases, and the junction held 3 bases outside the gene matches. The germline V gene encodes CDR1 ENHRY and CDR2 SYGVKD. The CDR3 DNA reads as TGTGCCATCGGCGGACAGGGGGCCTACGAGCAGTACTTC. Protein: CAIGGQGAYEQYF.

The V call is TRBV4-2, the J call TRBJ2-1, with 7 bases fitting TRBD2. From germline, CDR1 is LGHNA and CDR2 YNFKEQ. Losses at the gene ends were 0 bases for V and 4 bases for J; bases not matched to a gene: 6. The CDR3 has 16 residues. The CDR3 DNA sequence: TGTGCCAGCAGCCAAGATAGAACTAGCGTTTACAATGAGCAGTTCTTC. Translated, it gives CASSQDRTSVYNEQFF.

The chain links TRBV15 to TRBJ2-7; TRBD1 matches 7 bases. The J segment lost 5 bases and the V segment lost 0 bases, leaving 7 bases of the junction unmatched. Germline V lookup: CDR1 LNHNV, CDR2 YYDKDF (reference sequence). The CDR3 loop spans 15 amino acids. The CDR3 protein is CATSREMTGYHEQYF. Written as DNA, the CDR3 is TGTGCCACCAGCAGAGAGATGACAGGGTACCACGAGCAGTACTTC.

The V gene is TRBV11-2, the J gene TRBJ2-7; D not certain. The V end lost 1 base, the J end lost 5 bases, and 9 bases lay between the germline ends. The CDR3 is 13 amino acids. Germline loops: CDR1 SGHAT, CDR2 FQNNGV. The CDR3 DNA reads TGTGCCAGCAGCTTAGGACGAATAGACGAGCAGTACTTC. Its protein is CASSLGRIDEQYF.

The chain links TRBV6-5 to TRBJ1-1, with D possibly TRBD1 on 5 matching bases. There are 15 residues in the CDR3. Germline CDR1 reads MNHEY; CDR2 reads SVGAGI. V lost 1 base and J lost 5, with 14 bases in between. The CDR3 DNA is TGTGCCAGCAGTTACTTGAGCCTCGAGGGGACTGAAGCTTTCTTT. Its protein is CASSYLSLEGTEAFF.